The 5 T cell receptor beta chains listed next were all sequenced from one sample in a study of tumor and adjacent non-tumor tissue in lung cancer. No cell sorting was done before RNA was extracted from the tissue. Distant lung tissue was collected more than 3 cm away from the tumor edge. The library came from three nested PCR rounds adapted from ARM-PCR protocols. Each CDR3 protein is one row after TCRdb ran MiXCR on the multiplex PCR reads. This sample has 45,000 or so distinct CDR3 sequences; roughly 60% occur once, and the top ten carry roughly 19%. The sequencing input was distant non-tumor lung tissue. These receptors were taken from a woman between 40 and 50 years old with non-small cell lung cancer.

Concerning this clonotype: A clone one base away is much larger, so this may be a read error. V is TRBV28 and J is TRBJ2-5, with TRBD1 matching 9 bases. The germline gives CDR1 MDHEN, CDR2 SYDVKM. The length of the CDR3 is 15 residues. The CDR3 spells CVSSHGTGLWETQYF. CDR3 in DNA: TGTGTCAGCAGTCACGGGACAGGGTTGTGGGAGACCCAGTACTTC.

Turning to this clonotype: A much larger clone differs from this one at a single base, so this may be a read error. V gene TRBV6-5 combines with J gene TRBJ1-2, with a possible D match to TRBD1 (5 bases). V was clipped by 6 bases and J by 6 bases, with 20 bases between them. Looked up from germline, CDR1 is MNHEY and CDR2 is SVGAGI. This CDR3 has 15 amino acids. CDR3 bases: TGTGCCAGCAGCCAGAGAGGGGTCGAGTCTCATGGCTACACCTTC. Amino acid sequence: CASSQRGVESHGYTF.

Comments on this clonotype: One end of the junction is discordant with germline, which a read error may explain. The V gene is TRBV5-5, the J gene TRBJ2-7; D remains unclear. This CDR3 contains 14 residues. CDR1 and CDR2 (germline): SGHKS, YYEKEE (reference sequence). CDR3 sequence: CTSKPGTDSYEQYF. DNA of the CDR3: TGTACCAGCAAGCCCGGAACAGACTCCTACGAACAGTACTTC. Variable domain in full (rest from reference TRBV5-5 and TRBJ2-7): DAGVTQSPTHLIKTRGQQVTLRCSPISGHKSVSWYQQVLGQGPQFIFQYYEKEERGRGNFPDRFSARQFPNYSSELNVNALLLGDSALYLCTSKPGTDSYEQYFGPGTRLTVT.

This clonotype was picked up many times. This rearrangement joins TRBV4-2 to TRBJ2-1, with 7 bases lining up with TRBD2. After removal of 5 bases from V and 8 bases from J, the junction contained 6 bases not matched to a gene. The germline gives CDR1 LGHNA, CDR2 YNFKEQ. The CDR3 extends over 13 amino acids. The CDR3 DNA follows: TGTGCCAGCAGCAAAGGACTAGTCGATGAGCAGTTCTTC. Amino acids: CASSKGLVDEQFF.

This clonotype was seen more than once but under ten times. This rearrangement joins TRBV21-1 to TRBJ2-3. TRBV21-1 is flagged as a pseudogene. The CDR3 totals 15 residues. This CDR3 is CASSLVERRTDTQYF. The CDR3 DNA is TGTGCCAGCAGCCTGGTGGAGAGACGTACAGATACGCAGTATTTT.